This TCR beta chain comes out of a study of OX40 agonist ivuxolimab in advanced cancers. V dropped 8 bases and J dropped 0 bases, with 8 bases sitting between them. This CDR3 contains 14 residues. Germline CDR1 and CDR2: SEHNR and FQNEAQ (reference sequence). This table comes from immunoSEQ multiplex PCR, and its TCRdb copy is limited to in-frame clones, with some not included. The sample contains approximately 70,000 clones, around 90% of which appear only once. The rearrangement uses TRBV7-9 and TRBJ2-6; D gene ambiguous. This TCR was recovered from an adult with an advanced solid tumor such as melanoma, head and neck, liver or kidney cancer. The starting material was CD4+ or CD8+ T cells sorted from blood, obtained in a trial of the OX40 agonist ivuxolimab. The CDR3 reads CASDGSSGANVLTF. CDR3 sequence (DNA): TGTGCCAGCGACGGAAGCTCTGGGGCCAACGTCCTGACTTTC.